The clone carrying this T cell receptor (beta chain) has a handful of counts. Germline values: CDR1 MGHRA, CDR2 YSYEKL. CDR3 length: 15 residues. V was cut by 4 bases and J by 6 bases, with 16 bases left in between. The data stem from a study of OX40 agonist ivuxolimab in advanced cancers. Measured with immunoSEQ multiplex PCR; TCRdb has only the in-frame clones, and not every one. In the table there are tens of thousands of clones, 70% to 90% of which are singletons. Prior autoimmune disease or systemic immunosuppression barred patients. The rearrangement uses TRBV4-1 and TRBJ2-1; the D is unclear. The sample consisted of CD4+ or CD8+ T cells sorted from blood, taken in a trial of the OX40 agonist ivuxolimab. This TCR was sampled from an adult with an advanced solid tumor such as melanoma, head and neck, liver or kidney cancer. CDR3 in amino acids: CASSPDLSRTNEQFF. In nucleotides, the CDR3 is TGCGCCAGCAGCCCTGACCTGTCCAGGACCAATGAGCAGTTCTTC.